This T cell receptor (beta chain) was sequenced in a study of blood T cell repertoires in COVID-19. Looking at the study overall: Spain, Italy and the United States supplied samples that represented acute and convalescent COVID-19. Nucleic acid was either cDNA or gDNA, and it came from T cells, B-cell-depleted T cells, or PBMCs.

V trimming: 4 bases; J trimming: 3 bases; junction bases outside the gene matches: 7. The CDR3 has 15 residues. Germline CDR1 SGHRS, CDR2 YFSETQ. Measured with immunoSEQ multiplex PCR; TCRdb has only the in-frame clones, and not every one. The table lists under 300,000 clones, about nine tenths of them singletons. This TCR came from a man aged 45-65 years with acute or convalescent COVID-19. V usage is TRBV5-1 and J usage is TRBJ2-5, with 9 nucleotides matching TRBD2. Specimen: peripheral blood. CDR3: CASSAGVAGEETQYF. The CDR3 DNA follows: TGCGCCAGCAGCGCGGGAGTAGCGGGGGAAGAGACCCAGTACTTC.